Below, 30 T cell receptor beta chains from the same sample are listed, as sequenced in a study of T cell responses to AZD1222 COVID-19 vaccine. Libraries were prepared by immunoSEQ multiplex PCR; TCRdb keeps only in-frame clonotypes and omits some of them. The data contain 65,000 to 70,000 clones, roughly 80% of them seen just once; the ten biggest clones take up about 6.5%. This material consisted of peripheral blood, taken 28 days after the second AZD1222 dose. These receptors all stem from an adult who received the AZD1222 COVID-19 vaccine.

The chain couples TRBV3-1 (or the pseudogene TRBV3-2) to TRBJ2-2; D not certain. V was clipped by 1 base and J by 5 bases, with 2 bases between them. Germline CDR1 reads LGHDT; CDR2 reads YNNKEL (reference sequence). This CDR3 contains 12 residues. CDR3 in amino acids: CASSQVTGELFF. As DNA, the CDR3 is TGTGCCAGCAGCCAAGTTACCGGGGAGCTGTTTTTT.

This rearrangement joins TRBV5-1 to TRBJ1-6, with TRBD1 matching over 9 bases. J lost 7 bases, V lost 0 bases, and 2 bases had no gene match. The germline CDR1 and CDR2 sequences are SGHRS and YFSETQ. This CDR3 has 15 residues. CDR3 region: CASSLGDRENSPLHF. CDR3 DNA sequence: TGCGCCAGCAGCTTGGGGGACAGGGAGAATTCACCCCTCCACTTT.

The V and J genes are TRBV21-1 and TRBJ2-2; the table calls TRBD1, which could not be checked here. TRBV21-1 is reported as a pseudogene. The CDR3 has 14 residues. The CDR3 region is CASSSRSRGWELFF. Written as DNA, the CDR3 is TGTGCCAGCAGCTCCCGCTCTAGGGGCTGGGAGCTGTTTTTT.

J is TRBJ2-7 and V is TRBV5-4; D gene unclear. The germline V gene has CDR1 SGHNT and CDR2 YYREEE (reference sequence). The ends were cut back, 0 bases at V and 5 bases at J, with 9 bases in the middle. The CDR3 contains 13 residues. DNA of the CDR3: TGTGCCAGCAGCTTGGCCGAATCGGACGAGCAGTACTTC. Translated: CASSLAESDEQYF.

There are a few counts of this clone. This CDR3 reads CASSLSADGEQFF. For the CDR3, the DNA is TGTGCCAGCAGTTTAAGTGCAGATGGTGAGCAGTTCTTC. The chain has TRBV27 and TRBJ2-1; D uncertain. The CDR3 covers 13 residues. Trimming shortened V by 2 bases and J by 9 bases, and 11 bases separated the two germline ends. Per germline, CDR1 MNHEY and CDR2 SMNVEV (reference sequence).

This clone was seen a few times. This rearrangement joins TRBV2 to TRBJ1-5; 7 nucleotides line up with TRBD1. The CDR3 is 16 residues long. V lost 5 bases to trimming and J lost 5 bases; unmatched junction nucleotides: 12. From germline, CDR1 is SNHLY and CDR2 FYNNEI. The chain's CDR3 is CASSSEGAREYQPQHF. The CDR3 coding sequence is TGTGCCAGCAGTTCGGAGGGGGCCAGGGAATATCAGCCCCAGCATTTT.

The CDR3 DNA reads TGTGCCAGCACCCCCGTAGGGTTGGACTATGGCTACACCTTC. Its protein product is CASTPVGLDYGYTF. The gene calls are TRBV28 and TRBJ1-2; D gene ambiguous. Germline lookup yields CDR1 MDHEN and CDR2 SYDVKM. This CDR3 spans 14 amino acids. Trimming stripped 7 bases from V and 3 bases from J, with 15 bases between.

The J gene is TRBJ1-4, the V gene TRBV6-5, with a tentative D call TRBD1 (6 bases). Germline V lookup: CDR1 MNHEY, CDR2 SVGAGI. The CDR3 is 13 residues long. V lost 6 bases to trimming and J lost 4 bases, with 9 bases between them. The CDR3 protein is CASRMDSNEKLFF. CDR3 in DNA: TGTGCCAGCAGAATGGACAGTAATGAAAAACTGTTTTTT.

This clone was seen more than once but under ten times. This chain uses TRBV24-1 with TRBJ2-3; D is undetermined. The CDR3 runs 14 residues. Germline V gene sequence: CDR1 KGHDR, CDR2 SFDVKD. V gave up 1 base and J gave up 5 bases, with 9 bases separating them. In DNA, the CDR3 is TGTGCCACCAGTGATTTTAGGGCGGAAGATACGCAGTATTTT. It is translated as CATSDFRAEDTQYF.

The chain employs TRBV30 and TRBJ2-3, with TRBD2 identical over 8 bases. The trim removed 4 bases at V and 4 bases at J, leaving 10 bases unmatched. This CDR3 is 15 amino acids long. Germline V CDR1 and CDR2: GTSNPN, SVGIG (reference sequence). CDR3 in DNA: TGTGCCTGGAAAGGGACGGGGGGGCCTCCAGATACGCAGTATTTT. This codes for CAWKGTGGPPDTQYF. The whole variable domain, filled in from reference TRBV30 and TRBJ2-3, reads SQTIHQWPATLVQPVGSPLSLECTVEGTSNPNLYWYRQAAGRGLQLLFYSVGIGQISSEVPQNLSASRPQDRQFILSSKKLLLSDSGFYLCAWKGTGGPPDTQYFGPGTRLTVL.

V is TRBV2 and J is TRBJ1-2; a weak D match, TRBD1 (5 bases). In germline, CDR1 is SNHLY, CDR2 FYNNEI. This CDR3 has 16 amino acids. V was pared by 8 bases and J by 0 bases, with 19 bases between. The CDR3 spells CASSPRGGLANYGYTF. The CDR3 DNA is TGTGCCAGCTCCCCTCGGGGGGGGTTAGCTAACTATGGCTACACCTTC. Combining the CDR3 with reference TRBV2 and TRBJ1-2 gives the whole variable domain EPEVTQTPSHQVTQMGQEVILRCVPISNHLYFYWYRQILGQKVEFLVSFYNNEISEKSEIFDDQFSVERPDGSNFTLKIRSTKLEDSAMYFCASSPRGGLANYGYTFGSGTRLTVV.

The count of this clone is one. The chain recombines TRBV12-3 or TRBV12-4 with TRBJ1-5; D is unresolved. CDR3 length: 12 amino acids. Trimming took off 1 base at V and 11 bases at J, with 9 bases between the two ends. The CDR3 here is CASSLGAWAQHF. The CDR3 bases are TGTGCCAGCAGTTTAGGCGCCTGGGCCCAGCATTTT.

The gene calls are TRBV29-1 and TRBJ1-2, with 8 bases fitting TRBD1. V trimming: 7 bases; J trimming: 1 base; junction bases outside the gene matches: 2. The CDR3 consists of 12 residues. Per germline, CDR1 SQVTM and CDR2 ANQGSEA. As DNA, the CDR3 is TGCAGCGCAGACAGGGGTAACTATGGCTACACCTTC. Its translation: CSADRGNYGYTF.

This clone was seen only a few times. The CDR3 reads CASRWTSGGDKNIQYF. For the CDR3, the DNA is TGTGCCAGCAGATGGACTAGCGGGGGAGATAAAAACATTCAGTACTTC. The V gene is TRBV2, the J gene TRBJ2-4, with 13 bases lining up with TRBD2. V was clipped by 6 bases and J by 4 bases; unmatched bases: 6. CDR1 is SNHLY, CDR2 FYNNEI, per germline. The CDR3 loop spans 16 amino acids.

V gene TRBV15 combines with J gene TRBJ2-6; D unclear. This CDR3 is 17 amino acids long. The V gene lost 4 bases and the J gene lost 0 bases, with 13 bases spanning the gap. Germline V CDR1 and CDR2: LNHNV, YYDKDF (reference sequence). The CDR3 DNA reads as TGTGCCACCAGCATTGACAATTACCCCTCTGGGGCCAACGTCCTGACTTTC. This codes for CATSIDNYPSGANVLTF.

The chain recombines TRBV10-3 with TRBJ2-1, with 8 bases matching TRBD1. J lost 10 bases, V lost 2 bases, and 7 bases had no gene match. The germline CDR1 and CDR2 sequences are ENHRY and SYGVKD. The CDR3 consists of 14 residues. DNA of the CDR3: TGTGCCATCAGTGAGAGACAGGGGCGCAACGAGCAGTTCTTC. Encoded protein: CAISERQGRNEQFF.

This clone was counted only a few times. V usage is TRBV29-1 and J usage is TRBJ1-1, with 7 bases lining up with TRBD1. The CDR3 totals 15 residues. Trimming cost V 4 bases and J 4 bases; bases outside gene matches: 12. The V gene's germline CDR1 is SQVTM and CDR2 ANQGSEA. The DNA of the CDR3 is TGCAGCGTTGGCAGGGGGTGGGGTATGGGCACTGAAGCTTTCTTT. Protein: CSVGRGWGMGTEAFF.

The chain carries TRBV4-2 and TRBJ2-7; 8 bases agree with TRBD2. Trimming cost V 0 bases and J 4 bases; bases outside gene matches: 14. The CDR3 length is 18 residues. The germline gives CDR1 LGHNA, CDR2 YNFKEQ. CDR3 in DNA: TGTGCCAGCAGCCAAGATAGGATGCGCGGGGGGCCCGAATACGAGCAGTACTTC. Protein product: CASSQDRMRGGPEYEQYF.

The chain uses TRBV7-2 and TRBJ1-5, with D possibly TRBD1 on 6 matching bases. V gave up 1 base and J gave up 2 bases, with 9 bases separating them. The germline CDR1 and CDR2 sequences are SGHTA and FQGNSA. The CDR3 length is 15 residues. The CDR3 loop is CASSLEGVGNQPQHF. Written as DNA, the CDR3 is TGTGCCAGCAGCTTAGAGGGGGTTGGCAATCAGCCCCAGCATTTT.

The V call is TRBV15, the J call TRBJ1-1, with 7 bases lining up with TRBD1. CDR1 LNHNV and CDR2 YYDKDF come from the germline V gene (reference sequence). The CDR3 is 15 amino acids. The junction had 10 bases not matched to a gene; V was cut back by 5 bases and J by 4 bases. The CDR3 loop reads CATSYQTGLTTEAFF. In nucleotides, the CDR3 is TGTGCCACCAGCTACCAGACAGGGTTGACCACTGAAGCTTTCTTT.

This clone was seen a single time. The chain carries TRBV7-2 and TRBJ1-6; maybe TRBD1 (6 bases). V shed 4 bases and J shed 7 bases, with 14 bases lying between them. Germline V gene sequence: CDR1 SGHTA, CDR2 FQGNSA. This CDR3 has 15 residues. The CDR3 nucleotides read TGTGCCAGCAGCTGGACGGGGGCAACGAATTCACCCCTCCACTTT. This gives the protein CASSWTGATNSPLHF.

The V and J genes are TRBV10-3 and TRBJ1-6; D may be TRBD1 (5 bases). The germline CDR1 and CDR2 sequences are ENHRY and SYGVKD. This CDR3 has 14 amino acids. V was trimmed by 2 bases and J by 5 bases, leaving 7 bases between them. The CDR3: CAISEGGNNSPLHF. CDR3 sequence (DNA): TGTGCCATCAGTGAGGGGGGGAATAATTCACCCCTCCACTTT.

The CDR3 protein is CASSYPAAGVNSPLHF. CDR3 bases: TGTGCCAGCAGTTACCCCGCCGCAGGGGTTAATTCACCCCTCCACTTT. This rearrangement joins TRBV6-5 to TRBJ1-6; tentatively, D is TRBD1 (6 bases). From germline, CDR1 is MNHEY and CDR2 SVGAGI. Trimming took 2 bases from V and 6 from J, leaving 14 bases between them. CDR3 length: 16 residues.

This clone was observed a single time. The V and J genes are TRBV5-1 and TRBJ2-1, with TRBD1 matching over 7 bases. With V trimmed by 3 bases and J by 4 bases, 13 bases remained unmatched. The germline gives CDR1 SGHRS, CDR2 YFSETQ. The CDR3 is made up of 17 amino acids. The CDR3 DNA is TGCGCCAGCAGCTCCACCTTGGACAGGATCGAGTACAATGAGCAGTTCTTC. Translating gives CASSSTLDRIEYNEQFF.

This rearrangement joins TRBV28 to TRBJ1-2; 10 bases are a match to TRBD1. J lost 6 bases, V lost 5 bases, and 6 bases had no gene match. Germline values: CDR1 MDHEN, CDR2 SYDVKM. The length of the CDR3 is 14 residues. CDR3 nucleotides: TGTGCCAGCAGTCCCTGGACAGGGGGGGATGGCTACACCTTC. Its protein product is CASSPWTGGDGYTF.

This chain connects TRBV5-6 to TRBJ2-7; D not certain. The CDR3 spans 11 residues. In germline, CDR1 is SGHDT, CDR2 YYEEEE. V was clipped by 4 bases and J by 4 bases, with 6 bases between them. The CDR3: CASSVRYEQYF. CDR3 DNA sequence: TGTGCCAGCAGCGTGCGATACGAGCAGTACTTC.

The chain combines TRBV3-1 (or the pseudogene TRBV3-2) with TRBJ2-1, with 7 bases fitting TRBD1. V lost 7 bases to trimming and J lost 1 base; unmatched junction nucleotides: 7. The CDR3 extends over 15 amino acids. Germline V lookup: CDR1 LGHDT, CDR2 YNNKEL (reference sequence). The CDR3 here is CASNARQGSYNEQFF. The CDR3, as DNA: TGTGCCAGCAACGCCCGACAGGGTTCCTACAATGAGCAGTTCTTC.

This sequence joins TRBV4-3 and TRBJ1-3; D unresolved. CDR1 and CDR2 from the germline V gene are LGHNA and YSLEER. The CDR3 runs to 20 residues. Trimming took 0 bases from V and 2 from J, leaving 23 bases between them. CDR3: CASSQDLLEGAGRAGNTIYF. The CDR3 nucleotides are TGCGCCAGCAGCCAAGATCTTCTAGAAGGTGCAGGCCGAGCTGGAAACACCATATATTTT.

The V and J genes are TRBV19 and TRBJ2-1, with D possibly matching TRBD1 (6 bases). Between the trimmed V and J ends, which lost 5 bases and 4 bases, there was a span of 9 bases. CDR1 is LNHDA and CDR2 is SQIVND in the germline V gene (reference sequence). CDR3 length: 13 residues. CDR3 amino acids: CASSPGQYNEQFF. The CDR3 nucleotides read TGTGCCAGTAGTCCGGGACAATACAATGAGCAGTTCTTC.

V is TRBV5-6 and J is TRBJ2-6, with D perhaps TRBD1 (6 bases). The CDR3 contains 16 residues. Trimming cost V 4 bases and J 3 bases, with 14 bases left between them. From germline, CDR1 is SGHDT and CDR2 YYEEEE. In DNA form, the CDR3 reads TGTGCCAGCAGCCTACCAACAGGGTTTGGGGCCAACGTCCTGACTTTC. Residues: CASSLPTGFGANVLTF.